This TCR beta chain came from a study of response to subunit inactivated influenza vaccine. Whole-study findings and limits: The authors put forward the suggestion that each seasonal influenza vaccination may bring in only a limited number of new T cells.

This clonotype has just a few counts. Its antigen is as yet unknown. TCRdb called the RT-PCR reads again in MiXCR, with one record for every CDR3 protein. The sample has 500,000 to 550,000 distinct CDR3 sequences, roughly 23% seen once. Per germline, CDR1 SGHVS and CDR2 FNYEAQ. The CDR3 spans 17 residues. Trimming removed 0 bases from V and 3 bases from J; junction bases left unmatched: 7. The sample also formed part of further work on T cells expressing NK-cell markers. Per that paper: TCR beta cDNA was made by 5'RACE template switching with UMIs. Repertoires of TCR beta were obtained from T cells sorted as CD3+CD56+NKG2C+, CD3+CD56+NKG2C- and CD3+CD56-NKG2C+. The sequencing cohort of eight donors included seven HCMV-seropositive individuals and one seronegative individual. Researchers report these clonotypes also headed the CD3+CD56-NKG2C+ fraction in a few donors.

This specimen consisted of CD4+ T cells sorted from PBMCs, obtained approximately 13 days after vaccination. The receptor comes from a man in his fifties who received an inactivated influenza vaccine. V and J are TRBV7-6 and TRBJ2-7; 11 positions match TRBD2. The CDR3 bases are TGTGCCAGCAGCTTAGCTAGTCCTAGCGGGAGGAGCTACGAGCAGTACTTC. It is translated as CASSLASPSGRSYEQYF.